What follows are 23 T cell receptor beta chains derived from one specimen sequenced in a study of graft-versus-host responses after intestinal transplantation. This table comes from immunoSEQ multiplex PCR, and its TCRdb copy is limited to in-frame clones, with some not included. The sample includes some 45,000 clones, around 90% of them seen just once. Sequencing used PBMCs, obtained 524 days after transplant. The receptor set was obtained from a human patient who received an intestinal transplant, so some T cells may come from the graft donor.

The chain carries TRBV15 and TRBJ2-7, with D unclear. Deletions cut 0 bases from V and 5 bases from J, with 14 bases between. CDR1 and CDR2 from the germline V gene are LNHNV and YYDKDF (reference sequence). The CDR3 is made up of 15 amino acids. The CDR3 DNA reads as TGTGCCACCAGCAGAGAGGGCAGGAGCCGGGACGAGCAGTACTTC. This translates into CATSREGRSRDEQYF.

The DNA of the CDR3 is TGTGCCAGCAGTTACTCTCAGGGTAGAAAGGATACGCAGTATTTT. It encodes CASSYSQGRKDTQYF. V usage is TRBV6-5 and J usage is TRBJ2-3; tentatively, D is TRBD1 (5 bases). Germline-derived CDR1 and CDR2 are MNHEY and SVGAGI. The V end lost 0 bases, the J end lost 6 bases, and 13 bases lay between the germline ends. This CDR3 is 15 amino acids long.

This chain connects TRBV28 to TRBJ2-7; 8 bases match TRBD1. The CDR3 contains 14 residues. V shed 5 bases and J 0 bases; nucleotides not matched to a gene: 3. CDR1 and CDR2 from the germline V gene are MDHEN and SYDVKM. The CDR3 nucleotides are TGTGCCAGCAGTGGAACAGGGGGCTCCTACGAGCAGTACTTC. It specifies CASSGTGGSYEQYF.

The chain has TRBV5-1 and TRBJ2-3, with no clear D. The CDR3 length is 13 residues. CDR1 is SGHRS, CDR2 YFSETQ, per germline. Trimming took 1 base from V and 3 from J, leaving 6 bases between them. The CDR3 region is CASSLLITDTQYF. The CDR3 nucleotides read TGCGCCAGCAGCTTGCTCATAACAGATACGCAGTATTTT. Based on the CDR3 plus reference TRBV5-1 and TRBJ2-3, the full variable domain is KAGVTQTPRYLIKTRGQQVTLSCSPISGHRSVSWYQQTPGQGLQFLFEYFSETQRNKGNFPGRFSGRQFSNSRSEMNVSTLELGDSALYLCASSLLITDTQYFGPGTRLTVL.

The chain carries TRBV4-1 and TRBJ2-3; 11 bases match TRBD1. CDR1 and CDR2 from the germline V gene are MGHRA and YSYEKL. CDR3 length: 16 residues. V lost 2 bases, J lost 3 bases, and 4 bases stayed unmatched. CDR3 protein: CASSQQRDRGTDTQYF. In DNA form, the CDR3 reads TGCGCCAGCAGCCAACAAAGGGACAGGGGGACAGATACGCAGTATTTT.

The V and J genes are TRBV6-6 and TRBJ1-1, with D maybe TRBD1 (5 bases). Trimming took off 4 bases at V and 6 bases at J, with 12 bases between the two ends. CDR3 length: 13 amino acids. Germline-derived CDR1 and CDR2 are MNHNY and SVGAGI (reference sequence). CDR3 sequence: CASSWVGGSEAFF. The CDR3 DNA sequence: TGTGCCAGCAGTTGGGTGGGGGGGTCTGAAGCTTTCTTT.

The chain uses TRBV6-6 and TRBJ2-7; 9 bases are a match to TRBD1. CDR1 is MNHNY and CDR2 is SVGAGI in the germline V gene (reference sequence). CDR3 length: 15 amino acids. The V and J ends lost 7 bases and 3 bases, in that order; junction bases with no gene match: 10. CDR3 bases: TGTGCCAGCACCCCCTCCCGGGACAGGGTCTACGAGCAGTACTTC. Its translation is CASTPSRDRVYEQYF.

The chain is built from TRBV7-9 and TRBJ1-5; D unresolved. CDR3 size: 12 residues. In germline, CDR1 is SEHNR, CDR2 FQNEAQ (reference sequence). Trimming took off 5 bases at V and 5 bases at J, with 7 bases between the two ends. CDR3 bases: TGTGCCAGCAGCGATGAAGATCAGCCCCAGCATTTT. Its protein product is CASSDEDQPQHF.

The chain has TRBV7-3 and TRBJ2-1; D is perhaps TRBD2 (5 bases). V lost 5 bases, J lost 3 bases, and 14 bases lay in between. The CDR3 runs to 15 residues. Germline lookup yields CDR1 SGHTA and CDR2 FQGTGA. Here the CDR3 DNA reads TGTGCCAGCAGCCCGCAGAGGGCCGTCTACAATGAGCAGTTCTTC. Its translation: CASSPQRAVYNEQFF.

The chain uses TRBV5-8 and TRBJ1-1; maybe TRBD1 (6 bases). The germline gives CDR1 SGHTS, CDR2 YDEGEE. This CDR3 contains 15 residues. V was shortened by 2 bases and J by 0 bases, with 11 bases between the two germline ends. CDR3 DNA: TGTGCCAGCAGCTTCAGGGGATCGGTGAACACTGAAGCTTTCTTT. This translates into CASSFRGSVNTEAFF.

The chain joins TRBV30 to TRBJ1-6; D is perhaps TRBD1 (6 bases). Germline loops: CDR1 GTSNPN, CDR2 SVGIG (reference sequence). The V gene lost 4 bases and the J gene lost 4 bases, with 11 bases spanning the gap. The CDR3 runs 14 residues. CDR3 nucleotides: TGTGCCTGGACCCCCGGACAGTATAATTCACCCCTCCACTTT. Amino acids: CAWTPGQYNSPLHF.

CDR3: CASGTSGRVGYNEQFF. As DNA, the CDR3 is TGTGCCAGCGGGACTAGCGGGAGGGTCGGATACAATGAGCAGTTCTTC. The chain couples TRBV28 to TRBJ2-1, with 16 bases that match TRBD2. The CDR3 sequence is 16 residues long. J gave up 4 bases and V 8 bases, and 5 bases lay outside the gene matches. CDR1 MDHEN and CDR2 SYDVKM come from the germline V gene.

The genes are TRBV19 and TRBJ2-5, with TRBD1 identical over 9 bases. Germline V lookup: CDR1 LNHDA, CDR2 SQIVND (reference sequence). The CDR3 sequence is 14 residues long. With 5 bases clipped from V and 7 bases from J, the junction kept 8 bases outside the gene matches. CDR3 coding DNA: TGTGCCAGTAGTCGGGACAGGGAAGTTGCGACCCAGTACTTC. It specifies CASSRDREVATQYF.

The genes are TRBV25-1 and TRBJ1-1; D perhaps matches TRBD1 (6 bases). Trimming cost V 5 bases and J 7 bases, with 14 bases left between them. The CDR3 runs to 13 residues. Germline V lookup: CDR1 MGHDK, CDR2 SYGVNS. The CDR3 nucleotides are TGTGCCAGCAGTACGCAGGGGAATAATGAAGCTTTCTTT. It encodes CASSTQGNNEAFF.

The chain joins TRBV30 to TRBJ1-5, with 8 bases matching TRBD1. The V gene's germline CDR1 is GTSNPN and CDR2 SVGIG (reference sequence). The V segment lost 2 bases and the J segment 5 bases; nucleotides outside the gene matches: 2. The length of the CDR3 is 13 residues. The CDR3 DNA follows: TGTGCCTGGAGTCCGGACAGGGATCAGCCCCAGCATTTT. Amino acid sequence: CAWSPDRDQPQHF.

The chain employs TRBV29-1 and TRBJ2-7; D is unclear. Germline loops: CDR1 SQVTM, CDR2 ANQGSEA. The CDR3 covers 12 residues. V was shortened by 7 bases and J by 3 bases, with 13 bases between the two germline ends. CDR3 sequence (DNA): TGCAGCGCTATTATAGAAGTCTACGAGCAGTACTTC. As protein: CSAIIEVYEQYF.

The J gene is TRBJ1-5, the V gene TRBV5-1; 7 bases align to TRBD1. The V and J ends lost 4 bases and 4 bases, in that order; junction bases with no gene match: 5. The CDR3 is 14 amino acids. From germline, CDR1 is SGHRS and CDR2 YFSETQ. The CDR3 nucleotides are TGCGCCAGCAGCGAGGGACAGCCAAATCAGCCCCAGCATTTT. Translating gives CASSEGQPNQPQHF.

V and J are TRBV18 and TRBJ1-3; the match to TRBD1 covers 7 bases. Per the germline V gene, CDR1 is KGHSH and CDR2 is LQKENI. The CDR3 spans 16 residues. The V and J ends lost 3 bases and 0 bases, in that order; junction bases with no gene match: 5. CDR3 in DNA: TGTGCCAGCTCACCTAATACAGGGGACTCTGGAAACACCATATATTTT. Amino acid sequence: CASSPNTGDSGNTIYF.

The chain is built from TRBV5-1 and TRBJ1-1; 7 bases map to TRBD1. CDR1 is SGHRS and CDR2 is YFSETQ in the germline V gene. CDR3 length: 16 residues. V was clipped by 4 bases and J by 4 bases; unmatched bases: 13. CDR3 DNA sequence: TGCGCCAGCAGCCCCCAGACAGGGCGAGGGTTCACTGAAGCTTTCTTT. Translation: CASSPQTGRGFTEAFF.

V is TRBV5-1 and J is TRBJ2-6, with D perhaps matching TRBD1 (8 bases). Germline V gene lookup returns CDR1 SGHRS and CDR2 YFSETQ. The CDR3 spans 20 residues. Trimming took 4 bases from V and 0 from J, leaving 23 bases between them. The chain's CDR3 is CASSLPATGGGTSGANVLTF. Written as DNA, the CDR3 is TGCGCCAGCAGCCTCCCGGCTACAGGGGGAGGGACCTCTGGGGCCAACGTCCTGACTTTC. Using reference TRBV5-1 and TRBJ2-6 for the parts outside the CDR3, the full variable domain is KAGVTQTPRYLIKTRGQQVTLSCSPISGHRSVSWYQQTPGQGLQFLFEYFSETQRNKGNFPGRFSGRQFSNSRSEMNVSTLELGDSALYLCASSLPATGGGTSGANVLTFGAGSRLTVL.

This chain connects TRBV6-5 to TRBJ2-7; 8 nucleotides match TRBD1. Germline assignment: CDR1 MNHEY and CDR2 SVGAGI. V dropped 5 bases and J dropped 3; count of bases not matched to a gene: 9. The CDR3 runs to 15 residues. The CDR3 DNA reads TGTGCCAGCAGTCTCGCCGGACAGGGTTACTACGAGCAGTACTTC. Protein: CASSLAGQGYYEQYF.

This clone was counted once. This chain uses TRBV19 with TRBJ2-2, with TRBD1 identical over 12 bases. In germline, CDR1 is LNHDA, CDR2 SQIVND (reference sequence). V trimming: 2 bases; J trimming: 3 bases; junction bases outside the gene matches: 4. This CDR3 spans 17 amino acids. CDR3 in amino acids: CASSIFGTGGDTGELFF. For the CDR3, the DNA is TGTGCCAGTAGTATATTTGGGACAGGGGGCGACACCGGGGAGCTGTTTTTT.

CDR3 protein: CAIRLSGAGSGNEQFF. The CDR3 DNA is TGTGCCATCAGGTTAAGCGGGGCTGGCTCGGGCAATGAGCAGTTCTTC. This sequence joins TRBV10-3 and TRBJ2-1, with TRBD2 identical over 7 bases. V lost 6 bases to trimming and J lost 6 bases; unmatched junction nucleotides: 14. Germline-derived CDR1 and CDR2 are ENHRY and SYGVKD. CDR3 length: 16 amino acids.